One sample yielded the 27 T cell receptor beta chains listed below, sequenced in a study of siplizumab effects on memory and regulatory T cells (dated by TCRdb to about 2019). Libraries were made using the immunoSEQ multiplex PCR assay. The table was pulled from immuneACCESS by TCRdb, which kept in-frame rearrangements only. Such tables lose some clones; where checked, under half of the loss comes from unresolved V genes, and the rest has no known cause. Present in this sample are around 100,000 clones, approximately 90% of which were seen just once. Clones ranked in the top ten supply roughly 0.78% of the sample. The sample comprised Tregs sorted from blood. The receptors shown here come from a human donor in good health.

The CDR3 loop reads CASSPVAGGGTEAFF. CDR3 sequence (DNA): TGCGCCAGCAGCCCCGTCGCGGGTGGTGGGACTGAAGCTTTCTTT. The genes are TRBV4-1 and TRBJ1-1; D ambiguous. The CDR3 loop spans 15 amino acids. The germline CDR1 and CDR2 sequences are MGHRA and YSYEKL. V was trimmed by 4 bases and J by 5 bases, leaving 17 bases between them.

CDR3 DNA sequence: TGTGCCAGTAGTATCCTGGGCAGGGGGCTAGAGCCCCAGCATTTT. It yields the protein CASSILGRGLEPQHF. This chain links TRBV19 with TRBJ1-5; 8 bases agree with TRBD1. Germline V gene data show CDR1 as LNHDA and CDR2 as SQIVND (reference sequence). V gave up 3 bases and J gave up 8 bases; unmatched junction bases: 9. This CDR3 is 15 amino acids long.

Note on this clone: One junction end disagrees with the germline gene, perhaps due to a read error. The rearrangement uses TRBV7-7 and TRBJ2-7; no firm D call. Germline-derived CDR1 and CDR2 are SSHAT and FNYEAQ (reference sequence). This CDR3 region has 20 residues. CDR3 sequence reads: CASSFILPVLYNWPTYEQYF. The CDR3 nucleotides are TGTGCTAGCAGCTTTATATTGCCAGTATTATACAATTGGCCTACCTACGAGCAGTACTTC.

The V and J genes are TRBV11-2 and TRBJ1-1, with unresolved D. With 1 base removed from V and 0 bases from J, the gap between germline ends came to 6 bases. Germline V CDR1 and CDR2: SGHAT, FQNNGV. The CDR3 has 14 residues. DNA of the CDR3: TGTGCCAGCAGCTTAGCACTGTTGAACACTGAAGCTTTCTTT. It encodes CASSLALLNTEAFF.

This sequence joins TRBV19 and TRBJ1-1; D is uncertain. This CDR3 is 14 amino acids long. From germline, CDR1 is LNHDA and CDR2 SQIVND (reference sequence). Deletions cut 5 bases from V and 0 bases from J, with 10 bases between. The CDR3 is CASSLSRLNTEAFF. The CDR3 bases are TGTGCCAGTAGTCTTTCCCGCCTGAACACTGAAGCTTTCTTT.

The rearrangement uses TRBV28 and TRBJ2-5, with D perhaps matching TRBD2 (5 bases). V was shortened by 1 base and J by 7 bases, with 10 bases between the two germline ends. This CDR3 contains 13 residues. Germline values: CDR1 MDHEN, CDR2 SYDVKM. CDR3 sequence reads: CASSLSGIGTQYF. The CDR3 DNA sequence: TGTGCCAGCAGTTTATCCGGGATTGGGACCCAGTACTTC.

This chain uses TRBV28 with TRBJ2-1; 15 nucleotides line up with TRBD2. Germline V lookup: CDR1 MDHEN, CDR2 SYDVKM. J lost 3 bases, V lost 8 bases, and 14 bases had no gene match. The CDR3 has 19 amino acids. The CDR3 here is CASGEPPGLAGGFYNEQFF. As DNA, the CDR3 is TGTGCCAGCGGGGAACCTCCGGGACTAGCGGGAGGTTTCTACAATGAGCAGTTCTTC.

The chain has TRBV9 and TRBJ1-6; D call uncertain. V dropped 0 bases and J dropped 10 bases, with 11 bases sitting between them. This CDR3 has 14 amino acids. CDR1 and CDR2 from the germline V gene are SGDLS and YYNGEE. DNA for the CDR3: TGTGCCAGCAGCGTAGATCCGGCTGAATCACCCCTCCACTTT. Residues: CASSVDPAESPLHF.

The chain uses TRBV18 and TRBJ1-2; 7 nucleotides align to TRBD1. V lost 5 bases, J lost 8 bases, and 11 bases stayed unmatched. Germline V gives CDR1 KGHSH, CDR2 LQKENI. CDR3 size: 14 residues. CDR3 sequence (DNA): TGTGCCAGCTCAGCCCTGGACAGGTTACAGGGCTACACCTTC. Protein: CASSALDRLQGYTF. Based on the CDR3 plus reference TRBV18 and TRBJ1-2, the full variable domain is NAGVMQNPRHLVRRRGQEARLRCSPMKGHSHVYWYRQLPEEGLKFMVYLQKENIIDESGMPKERFSAEFPKEGPSILRIQQVVRGDSAAYFCASSALDRLQGYTFGSGTRLTVV.

The gene calls are TRBV5-4 and TRBJ2-1, with 8 nucleotides matching TRBD2. Per the germline V gene, CDR1 is SGHNT and CDR2 is YYREEE (reference sequence). With V trimmed by 0 bases and J by 4 bases, 9 bases remained unmatched. The CDR3 covers 17 residues. The chain's CDR3 is CASSLVFGGRRYNEQFF. For the CDR3, the DNA is TGTGCCAGCAGCTTGGTATTCGGCGGGAGGCGGTACAATGAGCAGTTCTTC. Variable domain in full (rest from reference TRBV5-4 and TRBJ2-1): ETGVTQSPTHLIKTRGQQVTLRCSSQSGHNTVSWYQQALGQGPQFIFQYYREEENGRGNFPPRFSGLQFPNYSSELNVNALELDDSALYLCASSLVFGGRRYNEQFFGPGTRLTVL.

This chain connects TRBV6-1 to TRBJ2-7; D perhaps matches TRBD2 (5 bases). The CDR3 runs 14 residues. The ends were cut back, 2 bases at V and 4 bases at J, with 12 bases in the middle. CDR1 and CDR2 (germline): MNHNS, SASEGT. Written as DNA, the CDR3 is TGTGCCAGCAGTGAAAACAGCGGTAGGTACGAGCAGTACTTC. It translates to CASSENSGRYEQYF.

The CDR3 loop reads CAGARGTGPYEQYF. The CDR3 DNA is TGTGCCGGTGCCCGGGGGACAGGGCCCTACGAGCAGTACTTC. J is TRBJ2-7 and V is TRBV18; 9 nucleotides match TRBD1. This CDR3 is built from 14 residues. V trimming: 11 bases; J trimming: 2 bases; junction bases outside the gene matches: 10. CDR1 and CDR2 from the germline V gene are KGHSH and LQKENI.

The chain joins TRBV28 to TRBJ2-7; the D is unclear. Germline V CDR1 and CDR2: MDHEN, SYDVKM. The V and J ends lost 3 bases and 0 bases respectively, with 6 bases between them. This CDR3 is built from 13 residues. CDR3 loop: CASSLGYSYEQYF. The CDR3 nucleotides read TGTGCCAGCAGTTTGGGGTACTCCTACGAGCAGTACTTC.

CDR3 in DNA: TGTGCCAGTAGTATAAGGGCGCTGATAGGCTACAATGAGCAGTTCTTC. Residues: CASSIRALIGYNEQFF. V is TRBV19 and J is TRBJ2-1; D remains ambiguous. The germline gives CDR1 LNHDA, CDR2 SQIVND (reference sequence). The V end lost 2 bases, the J end lost 3 bases, and 14 bases lay between the germline ends. The CDR3 contains 16 residues.

The V call is TRBV28, the J call TRBJ2-2, with 7 bases matching TRBD2. Germline V gives CDR1 MDHEN, CDR2 SYDVKM. The CDR3 totals 19 residues. With V trimmed by 0 bases and J by 7 bases, 17 bases remained unmatched. CDR3 DNA sequence: TGTGCCAGCAGTTTATGCGTTCTAGCGGTTTACCTAGAACACGGGGAGCTGTTTTTT. Translated: CASSLCVLAVYLEHGELFF. Filled out from reference TRBV28 and TRBJ2-2, the complete variable domain reads DVKVTQSSRYLVKRTGEKVFLECVQDMDHENMFWYRQDPGLGLRLIYFSYDVKMKEKGDIPEGYSVSREKKERFSLILESASTNQTSMYLCASSLCVLAVYLEHGELFFGEGSRLTVL.

In its sample, this clone was seen once. This chain uses TRBV28 with TRBJ1-5, with TRBD1 identical over 8 bases. V lost 3 bases to trimming and J lost 7 bases; unmatched junction nucleotides: 5. In germline, CDR1 is MDHEN, CDR2 SYDVKM. The CDR3 contains 14 residues. The CDR3 nucleotides are TGTGCCAGCAGTTTTTCAGGGGGCGGACAGCCCCAGCATTTT. Translating it yields CASSFSGGGQPQHF.

CDR3 sequence: CASSPQVRETQYF. CDR3 DNA: TGTGCCAGCAGCCCCCAAGTCCGAGAGACCCAGTACTTC. The chain has TRBV28 and TRBJ2-5; D uncertain. V was clipped by 6 bases and J by 4 bases, with 12 bases between them. The germline CDR1 and CDR2 sequences are MDHEN and SYDVKM. The CDR3 contains 13 residues.

The chain links TRBV18 to TRBJ2-7; D is unclear. The CDR3 totals 14 residues. Per germline, CDR1 KGHSH and CDR2 LQKENI. The V end was cut by 7 bases, the J end by 0 bases, with 13 bases between. CDR3 nucleotide sequence: TGTGCCAGCTGCCGGGTCAGAAGCTCCTACGAGCAGTACTTC. This codes for CASCRVRSSYEQYF.

The chain joins TRBV29-1 to TRBJ2-3, with D tentatively TRBD2 (5 bases). The germline V gene encodes CDR1 SQVTM and CDR2 ANQGSEA. The CDR3 sequence is 14 residues long. V was pared by 3 bases and J by 0 bases, with 10 bases between. The CDR3 sequence is CSVDGGSSTDTQYF. For the CDR3, the DNA is TGCAGCGTTGATGGCGGGTCCAGCACAGATACGCAGTATTTT.

The chain recombines TRBV6-6 with TRBJ2-5; D could derive from TRBD1 or TRBD2 (5 bases each). The DNA end lines up better with TRBJ2-7; the J call may be wrong. This CDR3 region has 14 residues. Germline loops: CDR1 MNHNY, CDR2 SVGAGI (reference sequence). This chain's CDR3 is CASSYSWGTYEQYF. CDR3 DNA: TGTGCCAGCAGTTACTCATGGGGGACCTACGAGCAGTACTTC.

The chain joins TRBV6-1 to TRBJ2-2, with a tentative D call TRBD1 (6 bases). CDR3 length: 15 residues. In germline, CDR1 is MNHNS, CDR2 SASEGT. V lost 8 bases to trimming and J lost 0 bases, with 13 bases between them. DNA of the CDR3: TGTGCCAGCCTTTTACAGGGAACGAACACCGGGGAGCTGTTTTTT. Translation gives CASLLQGTNTGELFF.

This chain connects TRBV5-4 to TRBJ2-6, with TRBD1 matching 7 bases. Trimming took 4 bases from V and 7 from J; bases not matched to a gene: 11. Germline values: CDR1 SGHNT, CDR2 YYREEE (reference sequence). This CDR3 has 16 amino acids. CDR3 bases: TGTGCCAGCAGCCGGACAGGATCTCTGGTCGCCAACGTCCTGACTTTC. Amino acids: CASSRTGSLVANVLTF.

This rearrangement joins TRBV25-1 to TRBJ2-1, with D perhaps matching TRBD1 (6 bases). Trimming pared 2 bases from V and 9 bases from J, leaving 11 bases between. The V gene's germline CDR1 is MGHDK and CDR2 SYGVNS. CDR3 length: 13 residues. As DNA, the CDR3 is TGTGCCAGCAGTGAAACCTTAGGGGGTGAGCAGTTCTTC. It translates to CASSETLGGEQFF. The complete variable domain, with remaining parts taken from reference TRBV25-1 and TRBJ2-1, reads EADIYQTPRYLVIGTGKKITLECSQTMGHDKMYWYQQDPGMELHLIHYSYGVNSTEKGDLSSESTVSRIRTEHFPLTLESARPSHTSQYLCASSETLGGEQFFGPGTRLTVL.

The chain employs TRBV5-8 and TRBJ1-2, with no clear D. Trimming stripped 2 bases from V and 3 bases from J, with 17 bases between. This CDR3 spans 16 amino acids. Germline V CDR1 and CDR2: SGHTS, YDEGEE. CDR3 amino acids: CASSLRWTDRYYGYTF. The CDR3 DNA reads as TGTGCCAGCAGCTTACGCTGGACGGACCGATACTATGGCTACACCTTC.

The chain links TRBV19 to TRBJ2-5; 11 bases are shared with TRBD2. The CDR3 covers 14 residues. The trim removed 5 bases at V and 5 bases at J, leaving 4 bases unmatched. Germline assignment: CDR1 LNHDA and CDR2 SQIVND (reference sequence). The CDR3 protein is CASSRGLAEETQYF. CDR3 nucleotide sequence: TGTGCCAGTAGTCGGGGACTAGCGGAGGAGACCCAGTACTTC. The variable domain in full, completed from reference TRBV19 and TRBJ2-5, reads DGGITQSPKYLFRKEGQNVTLSCEQNLNHDAMYWYRQDPGQGLRLIYYSQIVNDFQKGDIAEGYSVSREKKESFPLTVTSAQKNPTAFYLCASSRGLAEETQYFGPGTRLLVL.

This clone was observed once. This rearrangement joins TRBV29-1 to TRBJ2-7; a weak D match, TRBD2 (6 bases). Germline loops: CDR1 SQVTM, CDR2 ANQGSEA. With 7 bases removed from V and 3 bases from J, the gap between germline ends came to 10 bases. This CDR3 spans 11 amino acids. The CDR3 is CSAGLFYEQYF. CDR3 DNA sequence: TGCAGCGCGGGACTGTTCTACGAGCAGTACTTC.

This chain joins TRBV18 and TRBJ2-7; D ambiguous. Between the trimmed V and J ends, which lost 3 bases and 2 bases, there was a span of 20 bases. From germline, CDR1 is KGHSH and CDR2 LQKENI. This CDR3 contains 17 residues. The CDR3 region is CASSPLLTTSGAYEQYF. The CDR3 bases are TGTGCCAGCTCACCCCTACTGACGACGAGTGGGGCCTACGAGCAGTACTTC. The variable domain in full, with the rest retrieved from reference TRBV18 and TRBJ2-7, is NAGVMQNPRHLVRRRGQEARLRCSPMKGHSHVYWYRQLPEEGLKFMVYLQKENIIDESGMPKERFSAEFPKEGPSILRIQQVVRGDSAAYFCASSPLLTTSGAYEQYFGPGTRLTVT.